Listed below are T cell receptor beta chains from one sample, sequenced in a study of blood T cell repertoires in COVID-19. Assay used: immunoSEQ multiplex PCR; TCRdb lists only in-frame clones, some missing. The table records about 200,000 clones, less than 90% of them present only once. What was sequenced was peripheral blood. The receptors shown here come from a woman between 50 and 59 years old with acute or convalescent COVID-19. The CDR3 runs from the conserved cysteine through the conserved F or W. Fields, in order: V gene, D gene, J gene, clone size, CDR3 protein, CDR3 DNA. A D gene is named only where the DNA matches it firmly. Expanded clones are given a class, and other clones once, few, many or no size at all.

>TRBV10-3|NA|TRBJ1-6|NA
CAISESEGNSPLHF
TGTGCCATCAGTGAGTCGGAGGGTAATTCACCCCTCCACTTT
>TRBV5-1|NA|TRBJ1-5|few
CASSLVGIPDQPQHF
TGCGCCAGCAGCTTGGTGGGCATTCCCGATCAGCCCCAGCATTTT
>TRBV9|TRBD2|TRBJ2-1|NA
CASSVGLAGGSYNEQFF
TGTGCCAGCAGCGTAGGACTAGCGGGGGGCTCCTACAATGAGCAGTTCTTC
>TRBV2|TRBD1|TRBJ2-7|NA
CASRQGEGSYEQYF
TGTGCCAGCAGACAGGGGGAAGGCTCCTACGAGCAGTACTTC
>TRBV30|TRBD2|TRBJ2-3|NA
CAWRWGGSSTDTQYF
TGTGCCTGGCGTTGGGGGGGGTCTAGCACAGATACGCAGTATTTT
>TRBV18|TRBD1|TRBJ2-2|NA
CASSPRTGESGELFF
TGTGCCAGCTCACCCCGAACAGGGGAGTCCGGGGAGCTGTTTTTT
>TRBV14|TRBD1|TRBJ1-2|once
CASSQRQGWYGYTF
TGTGCCAGCAGCCAAAGACAGGGGTGGTATGGCTACACCTTC
>TRBV9|TRBD1|TRBJ1-2|NA
CASSARTTGEGANYGYTF
TGTGCCAGCAGCGCCCGTACGACAGGGGAGGGAGCTAACTATGGCTACACCTTC
>TRBV6-5|NA|TRBJ1-1|NA
CASAALIGAYTEAFF
TGTGCCAGCGCGGCCCTGATTGGAGCGTACACTGAAGCTTTCTTT
>TRBV30|NA|TRBJ1-2|once
CAWSLRVATHGYTF
TGTGCCTGGAGTTTGAGGGTGGCTACCCATGGCTACACCTTC
>TRBV6-2/TRBV6-3|TRBD2|TRBJ2-3|few
CASSYKLAGTDTQYF
TGTGCCAGCAGTTACAAACTAGCGGGCACAGATACGCAGTATTTT
>TRBV7-9|NA|TRBJ2-2|NA
CASSFREAGTGELFF
TGTGCCAGCAGCTTCAGGGAGGCGGGCACCGGGGAGCTGTTTTTT
>TRBV30|TRBD2|TRBJ2-3|NA
CAWSNGLAGEDTQYF
TGTGCCTGGAGCAACGGACTAGCGGGAGAAGATACGCAGTATTTT
>TRBV29-1|TRBD1|TRBJ2-7|once
CSVQTGTGGHEQYF
TGCAGCGTTCAGACCGGGACAGGGGGCCACGAGCAGTACTTC
>TRBV5-5|TRBD2|TRBJ2-1|NA
CASSSRLAGEYNEQFF
TGTGCCAGCAGCTCCCGACTAGCGGGGGAATACAATGAGCAGTTCTTC
>TRBV30|NA|TRBJ1-5|few
CAWTGEGNQPQHF
TGTGCCTGGACAGGGGAAGGCAATCAGCCCCAGCATTTT
>TRBV6-2/TRBV6-3|NA|TRBJ1-2|few
CASSPLNYGYTF
TGTGCCAGCAGCCCCTTAAACTATGGCTACACCTTC
>TRBV5-1|TRBD2|TRBJ2-3|NA
CASSSRTSEDTDTQYF
TGCGCCAGCAGCTCCAGGACTAGCGAAGACACAGATACGCAGTATTTT
>TRBV5-1|NA|TRBJ1-3|few
CASSSSGGALGNTIYF
TGCGCCAGCAGCTCTTCGGGCGGGGCGTTGGGAAACACCATATATTTT
>TRBV11-2|NA|TRBJ1-2|NA
CASSPGGTRGGYTF
TGTGCCAGCAGCCCCGGGGGGACTAGGGGAGGCTACACCTTC
>TRBV24-1|NA|TRBJ1-2|NA
CATSDSGRGKGYTF
TGTGCCACCAGTGACTCTGGGAGGGGAAAGGGCTACACCTTC
>TRBV7-2|NA|TRBJ2-3|once
CASSLGRGLFTDTQYF
TGTGCCAGCAGCTTAGGGCGAGGTCTATTCACAGATACGCAGTATTTT
>TRBV27|NA|TRBJ1-1|NA
CASSSGWSTEAFF
TGTGCCAGCAGTTCCGGGTGGAGCACTGAAGCTTTCTTT
>TRBV30|NA|TRBJ1-5|NA
CAWGPDSNQPQHF
TGTGCCTGGGGACCAGATAGCAATCAGCCCCAGCATTTT
>TRBV29-1|NA|TRBJ2-1|NA
CSVGQGGRNKQFF
TGCAGCGTTGGGCAGGGAGGCCGCAATAAGCAGTTCTTC
>TRBV6-5|NA|TRBJ1-4|few
CASSHSISGSNEKLFF
TGTGCCAGCAGTCACTCAATCTCAGGGTCTAATGAAAAACTGTTTTTT
>TRBV30|TRBD1|TRBJ1-6|NA
CAWSRTGTGYSPLHF
TGTGCCTGGAGTCGAACCGGGACAGGGTATTCACCCCTCCACTTT
>TRBV30|NA|TRBJ2-5|once
CAWGDRNQETQYF
TGTGCCTGGGGAGACAGGAATCAAGAGACCCAGTACTTC
>TRBV6-5|TRBD1|TRBJ2-7|NA
CASTSDRGNEQYF
TGTGCCAGCACTTCGGACAGGGGGAACGAGCAGTACTTC
>TRBV18|NA|TRBJ2-7|NA
CASSPGGSSGGSRYEQYF
TGTGCCAGCTCACCAGGTGGATCCTCAGGAGGTTCCCGCTACGAGCAGTACTTC
>TRBV27|NA|TRBJ1-1|NA
CASSLRSGFTEAFF
TGTGCCAGCAGTTTAAGGTCCGGGTTCACTGAAGCTTTCTTT
>TRBV29-1|NA|TRBJ2-2|NA
CSVERGGVGELFF
TGCAGCGTTGAAAGAGGGGGGGTCGGGGAGCTGTTTTTT
>TRBV11-2|NA|TRBJ1-2|NA
CASSPGHPSTGYTF
TGTGCCAGCAGCCCGGGACATCCTTCTACCGGCTACACCTTC
>TRBV13|NA|TRBJ2-7|NA
CASSYLGGQTYEQYF
TGTGCCAGCAGCTACCTCGGGGGACAGACCTACGAGCAGTACTTC
>TRBV11-3|NA|TRBJ2-7|NA
CASSLGLAATTYEQYF
TGTGCCAGCAGCTTAGGGCTCGCAGCGACCACCTACGAGCAGTACTTC
>TRBV4-3|NA|TRBJ2-2|NA
CASSQDKRPGELFF
TGCGCCAGCAGCCAAGATAAGCGTCCCGGGGAGCTGTTTTTT
>TRBV7-2|NA|TRBJ2-3|NA
CASSSRLPPSTDTQYF
TGTGCCAGCAGCTCCCGACTACCGCCTAGCACAGATACGCAGTATTTT
>TRBV19|NA|TRBJ1-2|NA
CASSIFGTNYGYTF
TGTGCCAGTAGTATATTTGGCACTAACTATGGCTACACCTTC
>TRBV10-3|NA|TRBJ2-3|NA
CAISERGHLNTDTQYF
TGTGCCATCAGTGAACGGGGACACCTAAACACAGATACGCAGTATTTT
>TRBV7-9|NA|TRBJ1-3|NA
CASSSQETVSGNTIYF
TGTGCCAGCAGCTCTCAGGAGACAGTCTCTGGAAACACCATATATTTT
>TRBV3-1/TRBV3-2|NA|TRBJ2-7|few
CASSQDQGTYEQYF
TGTGCCAGCAGCCAAGATCAGGGAACCTACGAGCAGTACTTC
>TRBV29-1|NA|TRBJ1-4|NA
CSVRQTLNEKLFF
TGCAGCGTAAGACAGACACTTAATGAAAAACTGTTTTTT
>TRBV18|TRBD2|TRBJ2-3|NA
CASSPPGLAGGTDTQYF
TGTGCCAGCTCACCACCGGGACTAGCGGGAGGGACAGATACGCAGTATTTT